Presented here are 32 T cell receptor beta chains from one specimen sequenced in a study of T-cell reconstitution after alpha-beta-depleted transplantation in children. A library of TCRbeta sequences, prepared with unique molecular identifiers, was generated. TCRdb re-derived calls from the PCR reads in MiXCR, one entry per CDR3 protein. This sample has hundreds of thousands of distinct CDR3 sequences; around a tenth occur once, and the top ten carry about a quarter. Here the sequenced sample was peripheral blood, taken 180 days after TCRalphabeta/CD19-depleted stem cell transplant. The receptors stem from a male patient aged 2 to 9 who had a stem cell transplant for chronic granulomatous disease, so the T cells may come from the graft donor.

Details on this clonotype: A much bigger clone sits one base away, suggesting this may be a read error. This rearrangement joins TRBV20-1 to TRBJ2-1; 8 bases match TRBD1. The CDR3 runs 14 residues. From germline, CDR1 is DFQATT and CDR2 SNEGSKA (reference sequence). V shed 6 bases, J shed 8 bases, and the junction held 12 bases outside the gene matches. CDR3: CSAIGTGGYDEQFF. The CDR3 nucleotides read TGCAGTGCAATTGGGACAGGCGGATACGATGAGCAGTTCTTC.

This clonotype was seen many times. The genes are TRBV20-1 and TRBJ2-7, with D maybe TRBD1 (5 bases). The CDR3 runs to 14 residues. Germline CDR1 DFQATT, CDR2 SNEGSKA (reference sequence). Between the trimmed V and J ends, which lost 0 bases and 4 bases, there was a span of 13 bases. CDR3 bases: TGCAGTGCTAGAGATATACAGGACCGTTACGAGCAGTACTTC. It yields the protein CSARDIQDRYEQYF.

This clonotype was seen ten or more times. The V call is TRBV7-9, the J call TRBJ1-5; no definite D call. This CDR3 contains 13 residues. With 5 bases removed from V and 0 bases from J, the gap between germline ends came to 5 bases. Germline-derived CDR1 and CDR2 are SEHNR and FQNEAQ (reference sequence). The CDR3 nucleotides read TGTGCCAGCAGCCCCGATAGCAATCAGCCCCAGCATTTT. It yields the protein CASSPDSNQPQHF.

Note on this clonotype: Possible read error: a much larger clone is one base away. The rearrangement uses TRBV5-1 and TRBJ2-3; 15 bases map to TRBD2. The CDR3 runs to 18 residues. Per the germline V gene, CDR1 is SGHRS and CDR2 is YFSETQ. The CDR3 here is CANSLTPGLAGGGDTQYF. CDR3 DNA: TGCGCCAACAGCTTGACGCCGGGACTAGCGGGAGGTGGAGATACGCAGTATTTT.

This sequence joins TRBV9 and TRBJ2-3; the match to TRBD2 covers 8 bases. Germline V lookup: CDR1 SGDLS, CDR2 YYNGEE. The V segment lost 4 bases and the J segment 1 base; nucleotides outside the gene matches: 11. This CDR3 is 17 amino acids long. This CDR3 is CASSTRLASGGTDTQYF. In DNA, the CDR3 is TGTGCCAGCAGCACGCGACTAGCGAGCGGGGGCACAGATACGCAGTATTTT.

This clonotype was recorded many times. This chain links TRBV20-1 with TRBJ2-3; TRBD2 might be the D (6 bases). The CDR3 covers 14 residues. Germline CDR1 is DFQATT and CDR2 is SNEGSKA (reference sequence). V was trimmed by 1 base and J by 4 bases, leaving 12 bases between them. CDR3 sequence reads: CSARATLAADTQYF. Here the CDR3 DNA reads TGCAGTGCTAGAGCTACACTAGCTGCAGATACGCAGTATTTT.

This clonotype was seen many times. The gene calls are TRBV20-1 and TRBJ1-4; 10 bases agree with TRBD1. Unmatched junction bases numbered 3, after V lost 1 base and J lost 7 bases. The CDR3 is 14 amino acids. Germline-derived CDR1 and CDR2 are DFQATT and SNEGSKA (reference sequence). CDR3 in amino acids: CSARAGTGVEKLFF. As DNA, the CDR3 is TGCAGTGCTAGAGCCGGGACAGGGGTTGAAAAACTGTTTTTT.

In nucleotides, the CDR3 is TGTGCCTGGAGCCGGACAGGGATTTACAATCAGCCCCAGCATTTT. Its translation is CAWSRTGIYNQPQHF. The chain recombines TRBV30 with TRBJ1-5; TRBD1 matches at 8 bases. After removal of 3 bases from V and 3 bases from J, the junction contained 7 bases not matched to a gene. The CDR3 totals 15 residues. Germline lookup yields CDR1 GTSNPN and CDR2 SVGIG (reference sequence).

In its sample, this clonotype was seen many times. The chain carries TRBV15 and TRBJ2-1; TRBD1 aligns across 9 bases. Looked up from germline, CDR1 is LNHNV and CDR2 is YYDKDF (reference sequence). Trimming cost V 8 bases and J 7 bases; bases outside gene matches: 12. CDR3 size: 15 residues. CDR3 bases: TGTGCCACCCTGTCGGACAGGGGAACAGGGAATGAGCAGTTCTTC. It is translated as CATLSDRGTGNEQFF.

Many counts were recorded for this clonotype. This chain joins TRBV12-3 or TRBV12-4 and TRBJ2-7; D gene ambiguous. V lost 5 bases, J lost 2 bases, and 10 bases lay in between. This CDR3 contains 13 residues. Here the CDR3 reads CASSPGFAYEQYF. The CDR3 region has the DNA TGTGCCAGCAGTCCAGGTTTTGCCTACGAGCAGTACTTC.

This clonotype was detected ten times or more. The rearrangement uses TRBV28 and TRBJ2-1; D unclear. Trimming removed 4 bases at V and 8 bases at J, with 6 bases between. The CDR3 runs 11 residues. Germline lookup yields CDR1 MDHEN and CDR2 SYDVKM. In DNA, the CDR3 is TGTGCCAGCAGTTCTGTCCATGAGCAGTTCTTC. Translated, it gives CASSSVHEQFF.

V and J are TRBV7-9 and TRBJ2-1; D may be TRBD1 or TRBD2 (5 bases each). Germline-derived CDR1 and CDR2 are SEHNR and FQNEAQ (reference sequence). V was trimmed by 1 base and J by 5 bases, leaving 12 bases between them. The length of the CDR3 is 15 residues. The CDR3 coding sequence is TGTGCCAGCAGCTTAGACGGGACCTCAAACAATGAGCAGTTCTTC. Amino acid sequence: CASSLDGTSNNEQFF. Filled out from reference TRBV7-9 and TRBJ2-1, the complete variable domain reads DTGVSQNPRHKITKRGQNVTFRCDPISEHNRLYWYRQTLGQGPEFLTYFQNEAQLEKSRLLSDRFSAERPKGSFSTLEIQRTEQGDSAMYLCASSLDGTSNNEQFFGPGTRLTVL.

This clonotype was seen ten or more times. This chain connects TRBV7-2 to TRBJ2-3, with unresolved D. CDR1 is SGHTA, CDR2 FQGNSA, per germline. Trimming removed 0 bases at V and 11 bases at J, with 9 bases between. This CDR3 comprises 12 residues. The CDR3 loop reads CASSLAGKGQYF. The CDR3 region has the DNA TGTGCCAGCAGCTTAGCGGGCAAGGGGCAGTATTTT.

Concerning this clonotype: This may arise from a read error, as a much more abundant clone is one base away. CDR3 region: CASSLVAGLAKNSQYF. CDR3 in DNA: TGCGCCAGCAGCTTGGTGGCAGGTTTAGCCAAAAACAGTCAGTACTTC. J is TRBJ2-4 and V is TRBV5-1, with no clear D. The CDR3 extends over 16 amino acids. From germline, CDR1 is SGHRS and CDR2 YFSETQ.

This clonotype was seen many times. This chain joins TRBV20-1 and TRBJ2-7; D possibly corresponds to TRBD1 (5 bases). CDR1 and CDR2 from the germline V gene are DFQATT and SNEGSKA (reference sequence). CDR3 size: 13 residues. With 3 bases removed from V and 0 bases from J, the gap between germline ends came to 9 bases. Here the CDR3 reads CSARDTLSYEQYF. The CDR3 nucleotides are TGCAGTGCTAGGGACACCCTCTCCTACGAGCAGTACTTC.

This clonotype was recorded at least ten times. The rearrangement links TRBV7-2 to TRBJ2-5; D not certain. The CDR3 spans 13 residues. Germline assignment: CDR1 SGHTA and CDR2 FQGNSA. V lost 1 base and J lost 5, with 8 bases in between. The CDR3 here is CASSLDIYETQYF. Written as DNA, the CDR3 is TGTGCCAGCAGCTTAGACATATACGAGACCCAGTACTTC.

This clonotype was seen repeatedly, ten times or more. J is TRBJ2-5 and V is TRBV7-2; 7 bases line up with TRBD2. The junction had 9 bases not matched to a gene; V was cut back by 2 bases and J by 3 bases. This CDR3 contains 16 residues. Germline CDR1 SGHTA, CDR2 FQGNSA. CDR3 in DNA: TGTGCCAGCAGCTTAATTCCGGGGGGTACCAAAGAGACCCAGTACTTC. This gives the protein CASSLIPGGTKETQYF.

This clonotype was detected ten times or more. The genes are TRBV29-1 and TRBJ2-5, with no clear D. Trimming took off 7 bases at V and 4 bases at J, with 10 bases between the two ends. CDR1 is SQVTM and CDR2 is ANQGSEA in the germline V gene. The CDR3 has 11 residues. The CDR3, as DNA: TGCAGCGGAGGTCATTCAGAGACCCAGTACTTC. Residues: CSGGHSETQYF.

This clonotype came up a few times. The V and J genes are TRBV19 and TRBJ1-6, with D uncertain. In germline, CDR1 is LNHDA, CDR2 SQIVND (reference sequence). The CDR3 spans 15 residues. Between the trimmed V and J ends, which lost 3 bases and 0 bases, there was a span of 6 bases. CDR3 loop: CASSIKVSYNSPLHF. CDR3 nucleotides: TGTGCCAGTAGTATTAAAGTCTCCTATAATTCACCCCTCCACTTT.

This clonotype was picked up many times. The V and J genes are TRBV12-3 or TRBV12-4 and TRBJ2-2; weak D call: TRBD2 (6 bases). Trimming pared 3 bases from V and 7 bases from J, leaving 12 bases between. The CDR3 extends over 14 amino acids. CDR3 DNA sequence: TGTGCCAGCAGTTTCGGAGGGGCGGTCGGGGAGCTGTTTTTT. It translates to CASSFGGAVGELFF.

This clonotype was seen many times. This chain uses TRBV12-3 or TRBV12-4 with TRBJ2-7; TRBD2 matches 7 bases. CDR3 size: 16 residues. The ends lost 5 bases at V and 7 bases at J; junction bases unmatched: 17. DNA for the CDR3: TGTGCCAGCAGTCACTTCGGCGGGAGCCCCGGGGAGGAGCAGTACTTC. Translating gives CASSHFGGSPGEEQYF.

A remark on this clonotype: An end of the junction does not agree with germline; a read error may underlie this. J is TRBJ2-6 and V is TRBV5-1; 7 bases are shared with TRBD1. CDR3 size: 15 residues. The germline gives CDR1 SGHRS, CDR2 YFSETQ. The CDR3 here is CAGSLTGSGANVLTF. The CDR3 DNA reads TGCGCCGGCAGCCTGACAGGGTCTGGGGCCAACGTCCTGACTTTC.

In its sample, this clonotype was seen many times. This sequence joins TRBV3-1 and TRBJ2-5; a possible D gene is TRBD2 (6 bases). Germline V gives CDR1 LGHDT, CDR2 YNNKEL (reference sequence). CDR3 length equals 20 residues. The ends were cut back, 0 bases at V and 3 bases at J, with 26 bases in the middle. The CDR3 DNA reads TGTGCCAGCAGCCAAGAGTTAGCGGCAGGGTACAGCCCAGAAAAAGAGACCCAGTACTTC. Protein: CASSQELAAGYSPEKETQYF.

This clonotype was observed at least ten times. The gene calls are TRBV24-1 and TRBJ1-2; the D gene is possibly TRBD1 (6 bases). The CDR3 totals 13 residues. The V end was cut by 8 bases, the J end by 5 bases, with 14 bases between. Per the germline V gene, CDR1 is KGHDR and CDR2 is SFDVKD. The CDR3 nucleotides are TGTGCCACCATGGGGGGCAGCATATATGGCTACACCTTC. Protein product: CATMGGSIYGYTF.

This clonotype was seen at least ten times. V gene TRBV20-1 combines with J gene TRBJ2-2, with a possible D match to TRBD2 (6 bases). The germline gives CDR1 DFQATT, CDR2 SNEGSKA (reference sequence). The CDR3 runs 15 residues. V was trimmed by 2 bases and J by 4 bases, leaving 14 bases between them. The DNA of the CDR3 is TGCAGTGCTAGACGGTCCCTAGCGAGCACCGGGGAGCTGTTTTTT. It encodes CSARRSLASTGELFF.

This clonotype was recorded many times. The J gene is TRBJ2-7, the V gene TRBV27; TRBD1 aligns across 7 bases. The CDR3 loop spans 18 amino acids. Per the germline V gene, CDR1 is MNHEY and CDR2 is SMNVEV (reference sequence). V lost 5 bases, J lost 0 bases, and 16 bases stayed unmatched. As DNA, the CDR3 is TGTGCCAGCAGTGCCACGGAAAACAGGGGTCCCAGCTCCTACGAGCAGTACTTC. Translated: CASSATENRGPSSYEQYF.

This clonotype was seen at least ten times. The chain couples TRBV12-3 or TRBV12-4 to TRBJ2-1; D perhaps matches TRBD1 (5 bases). The germline V and J ends were trimmed by 3 bases and 6 bases, with 12 bases remaining between them. This CDR3 comprises 14 residues. CDR3 in amino acids: CASSFQAGSNEQFF. The CDR3 nucleotides are TGTGCCAGCAGTTTCCAGGCAGGGTCCAATGAGCAGTTCTTC.

Ten or more counts support this clonotype. V is TRBV11-1 and J is TRBJ2-4; 12 bases line up with TRBD2. CDR1 is SGHAT, CDR2 FQDESV, per germline (reference sequence). This CDR3 region has 15 residues. The ends lost 2 bases at V and 9 bases at J; junction bases unmatched: 5. The CDR3 loop is CASSLPASGRAIQYF. CDR3 DNA: TGTGCCAGCAGCTTACCCGCTAGCGGGAGGGCCATTCAGTACTTC.

This clonotype came up many times. V and J are TRBV24-1 and TRBJ2-1; 9 bases line up with TRBD1. Germline CDR1 KGHDR, CDR2 SFDVKD. Germline trimming cut 11 bases from V and 5 bases from J; bases unmatched to any gene: 9. This CDR3 is built from 14 residues. The CDR3 sequence is CASRPGQGHNEQFF. The CDR3 DNA follows: TGTGCCAGCCGACCGGGACAGGGCCACAATGAGCAGTTCTTC.

This clonotype was observed at least ten times. The V and J genes are TRBV5-6 and TRBJ1-1; 7 nucleotides agree with TRBD1. V lost 0 bases, J lost 0 bases, and 5 bases stayed unmatched. The CDR3 totals 16 residues. Per the germline V gene, CDR1 is SGHDT and CDR2 is YYEEEE. This CDR3 is CASSLEGGLLNTEAFF. CDR3 in DNA: TGTGCCAGCAGCTTGGAAGGGGGCTTGTTGAACACTGAAGCTTTCTTT.

This clonotype has ten or more counts. This chain connects TRBV28 to TRBJ2-7, with unresolved D. Trimming pared 7 bases from V and 3 bases from J, leaving 10 bases between. This CDR3 has 12 amino acids. CDR1 and CDR2 from the germline V gene are MDHEN and SYDVKM. The CDR3 is CASTTAHYEQYF. In nucleotides, the CDR3 is TGTGCCAGCACCACAGCCCACTACGAGCAGTACTTC. Looking up the rest from reference TRBV28 and TRBJ2-7 gives the full variable domain: DVKVTQSSRYLVKRTGEKVFLECVQDMDHENMFWYRQDPGLGLRLIYFSYDVKMKEKGDIPEGYSVSREKKERFSLILESASTNQTSMYLCASTTAHYEQYFGPGTRLTVT.

This clonotype has ten or more counts. This rearrangement joins TRBV28 to TRBJ2-7; 15 nucleotides agree with TRBD2. V lost 3 bases, J lost 3 bases, and 15 bases stayed unmatched. This CDR3 spans 20 amino acids. CDR1 and CDR2 from the germline V gene are MDHEN and SYDVKM. The CDR3 bases are TGTGCCAGCAGTTTCAAAATGCCGGGACTAGCGGGAGGTCTCCGCTACGAGCAGTACTTC. It translates to CASSFKMPGLAGGLRYEQYF. Full variable domain (missing parts from reference TRBV28 and TRBJ2-7): DVKVTQSSRYLVKRTGEKVFLECVQDMDHENMFWYRQDPGLGLRLIYFSYDVKMKEKGDIPEGYSVSREKKERFSLILESASTNQTSMYLCASSFKMPGLAGGLRYEQYFGPGTRLTVT.